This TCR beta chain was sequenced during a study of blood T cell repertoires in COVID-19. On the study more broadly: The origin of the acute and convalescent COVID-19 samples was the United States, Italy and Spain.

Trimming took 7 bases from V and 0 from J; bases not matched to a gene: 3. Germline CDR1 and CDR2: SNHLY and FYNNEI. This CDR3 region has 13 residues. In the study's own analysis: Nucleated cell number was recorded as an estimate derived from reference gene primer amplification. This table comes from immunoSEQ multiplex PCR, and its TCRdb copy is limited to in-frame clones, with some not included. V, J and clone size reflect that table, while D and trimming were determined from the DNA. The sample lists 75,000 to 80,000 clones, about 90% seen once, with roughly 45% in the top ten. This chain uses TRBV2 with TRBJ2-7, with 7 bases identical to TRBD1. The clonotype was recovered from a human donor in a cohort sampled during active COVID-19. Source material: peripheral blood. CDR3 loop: CASTDRVSYEQYF. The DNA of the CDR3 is TGTGCCAGCACCGACAGGGTCTCCTACGAGCAGTACTTC. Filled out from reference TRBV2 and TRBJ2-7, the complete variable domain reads EPEVTQTPSHQVTQMGQEVILRCVPISNHLYFYWYRQILGQKVEFLVSFYNNEISEKSEIFDDQFSVERPDGSNFTLKIRSTKLEDSAMYFCASTDRVSYEQYFGPGTRLTVT.